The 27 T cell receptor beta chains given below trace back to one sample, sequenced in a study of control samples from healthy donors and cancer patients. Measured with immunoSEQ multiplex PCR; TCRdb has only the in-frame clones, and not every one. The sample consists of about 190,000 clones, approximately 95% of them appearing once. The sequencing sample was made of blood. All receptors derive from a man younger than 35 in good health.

CDR3 amino acids: CASSSTLTGELFF. The CDR3 DNA reads as TGTGCCAGCAGCTCGACTTTAACCGGGGAGCTGTTTTTT. This chain links TRBV5-4 with TRBJ2-2; D is unclear. CDR1 is SGHNT and CDR2 is YYREEE in the germline V gene (reference sequence). V lost 3 bases and J 5 bases, leaving 8 bases between the germline ends. The CDR3 consists of 13 residues.

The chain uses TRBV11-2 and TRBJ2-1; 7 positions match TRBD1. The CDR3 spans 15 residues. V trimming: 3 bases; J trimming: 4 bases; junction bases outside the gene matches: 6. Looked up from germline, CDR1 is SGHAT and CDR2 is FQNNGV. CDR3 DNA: TGTGCCAGCAGCTTGGACAGGACACAATACAATGAGCAGTTCTTC. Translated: CASSLDRTQYNEQFF. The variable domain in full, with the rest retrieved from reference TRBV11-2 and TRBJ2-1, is EAGVAQSPRYKIIEKRQSVAFWCNPISGHATLYWYQQILGQGPKLLIQFQNNGVVDDSQLPKDRFSAERLKGVDSTLKIQPAKLEDSAVYLCASSLDRTQYNEQFFGPGTRLTVL.

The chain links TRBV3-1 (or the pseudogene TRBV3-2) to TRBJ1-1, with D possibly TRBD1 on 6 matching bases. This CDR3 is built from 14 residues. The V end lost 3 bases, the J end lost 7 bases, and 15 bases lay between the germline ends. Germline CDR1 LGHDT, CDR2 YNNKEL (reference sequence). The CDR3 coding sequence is TGTGCCAGCAGCCAGTTGGGGCACAGGGTTGAAGCTTTCTTT. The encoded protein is CASSQLGHRVEAFF.

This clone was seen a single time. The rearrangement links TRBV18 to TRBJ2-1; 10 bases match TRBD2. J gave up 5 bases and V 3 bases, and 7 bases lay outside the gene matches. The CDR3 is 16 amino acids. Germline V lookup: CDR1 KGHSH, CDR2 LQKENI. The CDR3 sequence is CASSPMSGGGNNEQFF. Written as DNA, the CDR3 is TGTGCCAGCTCACCGATGAGCGGGGGGGGAAACAATGAGCAGTTCTTC.

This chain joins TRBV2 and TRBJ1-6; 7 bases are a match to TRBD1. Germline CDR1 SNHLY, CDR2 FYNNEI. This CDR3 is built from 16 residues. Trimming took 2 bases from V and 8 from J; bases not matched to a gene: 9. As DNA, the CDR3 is TGTGCCAGCAGTGAACAGGGGGGAGGGTTGGATTCACCCCTCCACTTT. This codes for CASSEQGGGLDSPLHF. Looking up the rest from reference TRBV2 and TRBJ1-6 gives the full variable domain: EPEVTQTPSHQVTQMGQEVILRCVPISNHLYFYWYRQILGQKVEFLVSFYNNEISEKSEIFDDQFSVERPDGSNFTLKIRSTKLEDSAMYFCASSEQGGGLDSPLHFGNGTRLTVT.

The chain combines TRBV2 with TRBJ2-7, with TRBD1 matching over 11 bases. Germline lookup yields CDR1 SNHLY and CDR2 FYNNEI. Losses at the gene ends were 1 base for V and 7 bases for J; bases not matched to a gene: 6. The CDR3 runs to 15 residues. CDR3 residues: CASSEDGQGAREQYF. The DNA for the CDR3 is TGTGCCAGCAGTGAAGACGGACAGGGGGCGAGAGAGCAGTACTTC.

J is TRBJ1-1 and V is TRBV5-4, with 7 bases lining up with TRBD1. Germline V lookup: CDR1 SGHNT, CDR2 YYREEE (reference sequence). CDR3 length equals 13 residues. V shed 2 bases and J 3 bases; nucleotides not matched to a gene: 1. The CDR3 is CASSFTGDTEAFF. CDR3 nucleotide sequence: TGTGCCAGCAGCTTTACAGGGGACACTGAAGCTTTCTTT.

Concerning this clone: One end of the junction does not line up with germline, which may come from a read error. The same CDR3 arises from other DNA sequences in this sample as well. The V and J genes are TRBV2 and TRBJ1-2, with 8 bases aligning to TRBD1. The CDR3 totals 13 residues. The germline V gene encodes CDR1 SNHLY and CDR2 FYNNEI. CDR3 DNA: TGTGCCAGCTTAAGACAGGGGATGGATGGCTACACTTTC. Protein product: CASLRQGMDGYTF.

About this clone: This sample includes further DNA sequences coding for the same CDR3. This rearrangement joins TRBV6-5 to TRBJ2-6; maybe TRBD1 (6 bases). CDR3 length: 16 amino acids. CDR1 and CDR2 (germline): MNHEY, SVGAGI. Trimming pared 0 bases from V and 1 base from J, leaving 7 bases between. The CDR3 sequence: CASSYSQGSGANVLTF. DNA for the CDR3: TGTGCCAGCAGTTACTCACAGGGTTCTGGGGCCAACGTCCTGACTTTC.

In DNA form, the CDR3 reads TGCGCCAGCAGTGACAGGACAGGGAATCAGCCCCAGCATTTT. Protein product: CASSDRTGNQPQHF. The chain carries TRBV10-2 and TRBJ1-5, with 8 positions matching TRBD1. The CDR3 sequence is 14 residues long. Per the germline V gene, CDR1 is WSHSY and CDR2 is SAAADI. V trimming: 3 bases; J trimming: 4 bases; junction bases outside the gene matches: 2.

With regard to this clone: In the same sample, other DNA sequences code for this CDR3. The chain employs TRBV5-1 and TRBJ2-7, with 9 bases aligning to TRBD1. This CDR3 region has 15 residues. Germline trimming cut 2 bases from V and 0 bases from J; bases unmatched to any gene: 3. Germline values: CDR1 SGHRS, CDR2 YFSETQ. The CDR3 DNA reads TGCGCCAGCAGCTTAGGACAGGGGAGCTCCTACGAGCAGTACTTC. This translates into CASSLGQGSSYEQYF.

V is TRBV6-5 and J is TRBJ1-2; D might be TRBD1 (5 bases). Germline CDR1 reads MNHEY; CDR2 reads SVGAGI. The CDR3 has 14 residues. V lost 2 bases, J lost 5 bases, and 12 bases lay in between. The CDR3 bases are TGTGCCAGCAGTTACGCAGGGCAAGGGTATGGCTACACCTTC. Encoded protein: CASSYAGQGYGYTF.

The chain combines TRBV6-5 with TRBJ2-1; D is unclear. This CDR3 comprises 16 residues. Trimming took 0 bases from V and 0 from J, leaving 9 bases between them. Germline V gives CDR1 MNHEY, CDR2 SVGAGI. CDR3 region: CASSYSKDGSYNEQFF. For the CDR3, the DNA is TGTGCCAGCAGTTACTCGAAAGACGGCTCCTACAATGAGCAGTTCTTC.

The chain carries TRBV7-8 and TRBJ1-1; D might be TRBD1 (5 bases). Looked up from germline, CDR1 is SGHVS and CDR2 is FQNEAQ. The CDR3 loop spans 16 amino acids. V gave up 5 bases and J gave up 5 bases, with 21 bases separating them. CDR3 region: CASSPRAGLPRTEAFF. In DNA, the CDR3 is TGTGCCAGCAGCCCAAGGGCAGGGCTCCCGAGGACTGAAGCTTTCTTT.

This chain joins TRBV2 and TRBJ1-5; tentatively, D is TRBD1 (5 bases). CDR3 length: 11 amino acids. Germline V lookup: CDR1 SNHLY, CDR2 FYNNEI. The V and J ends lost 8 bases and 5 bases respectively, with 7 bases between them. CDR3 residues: CASGGDQPQHF. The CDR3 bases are TGTGCCAGCGGGGGGGATCAGCCCCAGCATTTT.

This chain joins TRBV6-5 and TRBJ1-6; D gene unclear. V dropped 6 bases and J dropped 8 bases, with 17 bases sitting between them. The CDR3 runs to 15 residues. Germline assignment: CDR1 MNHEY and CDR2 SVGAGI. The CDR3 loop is CASRYRVSIDSPLHF. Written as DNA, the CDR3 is TGTGCCAGCAGGTATAGGGTGTCGATCGATTCACCCCTCCACTTT.

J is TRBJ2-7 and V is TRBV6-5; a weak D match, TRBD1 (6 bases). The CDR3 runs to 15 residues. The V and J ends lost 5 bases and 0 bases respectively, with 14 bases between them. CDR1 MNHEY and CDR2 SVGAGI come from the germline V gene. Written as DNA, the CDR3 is TGTGCCAGCAGTAACACCGGGACACTCTCCTACGAGCAGTACTTC. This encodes CASSNTGTLSYEQYF.

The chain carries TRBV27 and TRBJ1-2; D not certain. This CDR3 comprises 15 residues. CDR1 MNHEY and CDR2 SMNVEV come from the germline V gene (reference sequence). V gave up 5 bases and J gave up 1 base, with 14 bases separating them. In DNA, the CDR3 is TGTGCCAGCAGTACCCGACGGACTCTTAACTATGGCTACACCTTC. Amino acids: CASSTRRTLNYGYTF.

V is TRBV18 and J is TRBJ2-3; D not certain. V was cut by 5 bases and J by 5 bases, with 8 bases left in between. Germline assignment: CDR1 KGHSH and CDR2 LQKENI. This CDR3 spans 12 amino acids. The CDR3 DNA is TGTGCCAGCTCATGGCCAAAAGATACGCAGTATTTT. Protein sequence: CASSWPKDTQYF. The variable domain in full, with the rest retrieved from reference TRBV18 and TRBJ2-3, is NAGVMQNPRHLVRRRGQEARLRCSPMKGHSHVYWYRQLPEEGLKFMVYLQKENIIDESGMPKERFSAEFPKEGPSILRIQQVVRGDSAAYFCASSWPKDTQYFGPGTRLTVL.

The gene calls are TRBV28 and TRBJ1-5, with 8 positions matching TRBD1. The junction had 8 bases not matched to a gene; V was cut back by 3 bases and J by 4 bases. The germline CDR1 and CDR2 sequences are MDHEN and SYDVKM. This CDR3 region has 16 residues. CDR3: CASSLLGTGANQPQHF. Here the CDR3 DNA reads TGTGCCAGCAGTTTGCTTGGGACAGGAGCAAATCAGCCCCAGCATTTT.

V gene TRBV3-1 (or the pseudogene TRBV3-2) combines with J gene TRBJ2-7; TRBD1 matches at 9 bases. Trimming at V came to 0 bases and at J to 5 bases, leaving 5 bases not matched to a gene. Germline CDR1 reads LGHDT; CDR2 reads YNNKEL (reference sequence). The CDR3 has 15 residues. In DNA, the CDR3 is TGTGCCAGCAGCCAAGATTGGACAGGGGAGAACGAGCAGTACTTC. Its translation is CASSQDWTGENEQYF.

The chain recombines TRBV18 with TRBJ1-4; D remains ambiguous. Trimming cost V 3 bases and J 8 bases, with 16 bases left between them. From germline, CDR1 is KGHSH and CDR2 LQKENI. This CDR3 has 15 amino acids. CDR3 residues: CASSPYRSGEEKLFF. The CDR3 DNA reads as TGTGCCAGCTCACCCTACAGATCCGGGGAGGAAAAACTGTTTTTT.

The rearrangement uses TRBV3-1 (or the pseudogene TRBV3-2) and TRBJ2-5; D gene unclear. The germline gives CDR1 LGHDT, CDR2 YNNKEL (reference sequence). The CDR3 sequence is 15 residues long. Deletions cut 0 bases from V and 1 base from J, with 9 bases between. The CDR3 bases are TGTGCCAGCAGCCAAGAGGTCAGCCTCCAAGAGACCCAGTACTTC. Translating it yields CASSQEVSLQETQYF.

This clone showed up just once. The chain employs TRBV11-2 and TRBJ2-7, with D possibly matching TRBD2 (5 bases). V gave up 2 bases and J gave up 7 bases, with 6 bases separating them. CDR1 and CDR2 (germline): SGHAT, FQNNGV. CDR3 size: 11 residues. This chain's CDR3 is CASSLSGEQYF. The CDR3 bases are TGTGCCAGCAGCTTATCGGGGGAGCAGTACTTC.

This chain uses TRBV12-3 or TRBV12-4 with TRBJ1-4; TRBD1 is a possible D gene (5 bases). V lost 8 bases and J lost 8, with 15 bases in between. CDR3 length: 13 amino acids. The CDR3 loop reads CASSWGEREKLFF. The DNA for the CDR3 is TGTGCCAGCTCTTGGGGGGAGAGAGAAAAACTGTTTTTT.

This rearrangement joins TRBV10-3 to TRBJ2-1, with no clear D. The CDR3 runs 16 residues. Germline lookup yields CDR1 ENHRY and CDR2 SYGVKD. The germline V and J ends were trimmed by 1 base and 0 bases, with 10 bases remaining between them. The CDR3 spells CAISEFMAHSYNEQFF. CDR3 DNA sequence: TGTGCCATCAGTGAGTTTATGGCACACTCCTACAATGAGCAGTTCTTC.

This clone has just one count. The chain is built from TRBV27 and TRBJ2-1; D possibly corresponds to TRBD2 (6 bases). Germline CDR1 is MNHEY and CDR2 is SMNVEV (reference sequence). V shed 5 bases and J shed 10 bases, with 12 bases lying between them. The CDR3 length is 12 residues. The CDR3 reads CASSLGGKEQFF. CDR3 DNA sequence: TGTGCCAGCAGTCTTGGGGGGAAGGAGCAGTTCTTC.